The 24 T cell receptor beta chains presented below share a single source sample, sequenced in a study of T cell repertoires in cytomegalovirus infection. No antigen has been identified for these receptors. Using its own MiXCR run on the reads, TCRdb lists one record per CDR3 protein. The data hold hundreds of thousands of distinct CDR3 sequences, with 42% observed a single time. Sample: cultured PBMCs, taken from culture after CMV antigen stimulation. The source of these receptors is a human donor in good health (CMV status not recorded). Some clones in this sample may be carry-over from other donors' samples.

This rearrangement joins TRBV6-1 to TRBJ2-3, with D possibly being TRBD1 or TRBD2 (7 bases each). Between the trimmed V and J ends, which lost 8 bases and 4 bases, there was a span of 13 bases. Looked up from germline, CDR1 is MNHNS and CDR2 is SASEGT. CDR3 length: 13 residues. CDR3 residues: CASSSGGADTQYF. CDR3 DNA: TGTGCCAGCTCTTCAGGGGGGGCAGATACGCAGTATTTT.

This clonotype turned up a few times. The chain is built from TRBV6-2 or TRBV6-3 and TRBJ2-7; TRBD2 matches at 8 bases. The J segment lost 3 bases and the V segment lost 0 bases, leaving 10 bases of the junction unmatched. In germline, CDR1 is MNHEY, CDR2 SVGEGT. The length of the CDR3 is 17 residues. This CDR3 is CASSYSRIAGYIYEQYF. The CDR3, as DNA: TGTGCCAGCAGTTACTCGAGGATAGCGGGGTATATCTACGAGCAGTACTTC.

V usage is TRBV9 and J usage is TRBJ2-1; tentative D call: TRBD1 (6 bases). The V gene's germline CDR1 is SGDLS and CDR2 YYNGEE. V dropped 2 bases and J dropped 0 bases, with 12 bases sitting between them. The CDR3 covers 16 residues. The CDR3 loop is CASSVGAASSYNEQFF. The CDR3 DNA reads as TGTGCCAGCAGCGTGGGGGCGGCGAGCTCCTACAATGAGCAGTTCTTC.

This clonotype was seen a handful of times. V is TRBV18 and J is TRBJ2-7; D not certain. The V end was cut by 2 bases, the J end by 3 bases, with 8 bases between. The CDR3 runs 13 residues. CDR1 and CDR2 (germline): KGHSH, LQKENI. CDR3 DNA sequence: TGTGCCAGCTCACCAGGGTCCGACTACGAGCAGTACTTC. Its translation: CASSPGSDYEQYF.

This clonotype occurred a few times. This chain joins TRBV6-2 or TRBV6-3 and TRBJ2-1; 8 bases align to TRBD1. The germline CDR1 and CDR2 sequences are MNHEY and SVGEGT. The CDR3 totals 14 residues. Trimming at V came to 5 bases and at J to 3 bases, leaving 3 bases not matched to a gene. For the CDR3, the DNA is TGTGCCAGCAGTACACAGGGGGTCTACAATGAGCAGTTCTTC. It yields the protein CASSTQGVYNEQFF.

The chain is built from TRBV4-3 and TRBJ2-7; no firm D call. The length of the CDR3 is 15 residues. Germline V gene data show CDR1 as LGHNA and CDR2 as YSLEER. Trimming shortened V by 0 bases and J by 0 bases, and 9 bases separated the two germline ends. In DNA form, the CDR3 reads TGCGCCAGCAGCCAAGATAAGGCCCCCTCCTACGAGCAGTACTTC. The encoded protein is CASSQDKAPSYEQYF.

This chain joins TRBV27 and TRBJ2-3; TRBD2 matches 7 bases. This CDR3 comprises 15 residues. Germline-derived CDR1 and CDR2 are MNHEY and SMNVEV (reference sequence). V shed 8 bases and J 0 bases; nucleotides not matched to a gene: 8. CDR3 nucleotides: TGTGCCAGCGGCCCGGGGGGTTCTAGCACAGATACGCAGTATTTT. This sequence encodes CASGPGGSSTDTQYF.

This chain uses TRBV19 with TRBJ1-3; possible D gene TRBD1, 5 bases. This CDR3 spans 16 amino acids. CDR1 LNHDA and CDR2 SQIVND come from the germline V gene (reference sequence). V was cut by 5 bases and J by 0 bases, with 14 bases left in between. The CDR3 sequence is CASSSWDADSGNTIYF. The CDR3 DNA reads TGTGCCAGTAGTTCCTGGGACGCCGACTCTGGAAACACCATATATTTT.

Only a few counts were recorded for this clonotype. The chain employs TRBV5-1 and TRBJ2-3, with TRBD2 identical over 7 bases. This CDR3 comprises 15 residues. The V and J ends lost 3 bases and 6 bases, in that order; junction bases with no gene match: 10. The germline V gene encodes CDR1 SGHRS and CDR2 YFSETQ. The chain's CDR3 is CASSWSGTRGDTQYF. The CDR3 coding sequence is TGCGCCAGCAGCTGGAGCGGGACCCGAGGGGATACGCAGTATTTT.

This clonotype occurred once. V usage is TRBV10-2 and J usage is TRBJ2-1; D perhaps matches TRBD2 (5 bases). This CDR3 spans 11 amino acids. From germline, CDR1 is WSHSY and CDR2 SAAADI. V was pared by 6 bases and J by 15 bases, with 15 bases between. The CDR3 loop reads CASSVGVGPFF. CDR3 in DNA: TGCGCCAGCAGCGTCGGGGTGGGTCCGTTCTTC.

This chain uses TRBV6-6 with TRBJ2-1, with D possibly matching TRBD1 (5 bases). V was pared by 0 bases and J by 4 bases, with 7 bases between. Per the germline V gene, CDR1 is MNHNY and CDR2 is SVGAGI (reference sequence). This CDR3 spans 14 amino acids. The chain's CDR3 is CASSYSGRYNEQFF. In nucleotides, the CDR3 is TGTGCCAGCAGTTACTCGGGGCGGTACAATGAGCAGTTCTTC.

The chain recombines TRBV2 with TRBJ2-3; 13 positions agree with TRBD2. CDR1 and CDR2 (germline): SNHLY, FYNNEI. Trimming at V came to 2 bases and at J to 0 bases, leaving 8 bases not matched to a gene. CDR3 size: 19 residues. Written as DNA, the CDR3 is TGTGCCAGCAGTGAACCGGGGACTAGCGGGACCTTTAGCACAGATACGCAGTATTTT. Its translation is CASSEPGTSGTFSTDTQYF.

This chain uses TRBV20-1 with TRBJ1-4, with 9 bases lining up with TRBD1. V lost 1 base to trimming and J lost 4 bases; unmatched junction nucleotides: 1. This CDR3 spans 14 amino acids. Per the germline V gene, CDR1 is DFQATT and CDR2 is SNEGSKA (reference sequence). This CDR3 is CSARGTGVNEKLFF. As DNA, the CDR3 is TGCAGTGCTAGAGGGACAGGGGTTAATGAAAAACTGTTTTTT.

This sequence joins TRBV27 and TRBJ2-1; the match to TRBD2 covers 7 bases. The CDR3 covers 14 residues. Unmatched junction bases numbered 3, after V lost 7 bases and J lost 0 bases. Looked up from germline, CDR1 is MNHEY and CDR2 is SMNVEV (reference sequence). CDR3 DNA: TGTGCCAGCAAGCGGGGTGGCTCCTACAATGAGCAGTTCTTC. Its protein is CASKRGGSYNEQFF.

This clonotype was detected once. The CDR3 loop is CSAISGGARDTQYF. CDR3 in DNA: TGCAGTGCCATAAGCGGGGGGGCCAGGGATACGCAGTATTTT. This sequence joins TRBV20-1 and TRBJ2-3; 10 positions match TRBD2. CDR1 DFQATT and CDR2 SNEGSKA come from the germline V gene (reference sequence). There are 14 residues in the CDR3. Unmatched junction bases numbered 9, after V lost 6 bases and J lost 6 bases.

The CDR3 is CASRNGGAGEQFF. CDR3 nucleotides: TGTGCCAGCCGGAACGGGGGGGCGGGTGAGCAGTTCTTC. The chain employs TRBV7-2 and TRBJ2-1; 8 nucleotides match TRBD2. Germline V gene data show CDR1 as SGHTA and CDR2 as FQGNSA. This CDR3 region has 13 residues. Germline trimming cut 8 bases from V and 9 bases from J; bases unmatched to any gene: 9.

The rearrangement uses TRBV7-2 and TRBJ2-3, with D perhaps TRBD1 (6 bases). This CDR3 contains 15 residues. Germline CDR1 SGHTA, CDR2 FQGNSA. V dropped 3 bases and J dropped 2 bases, with 12 bases sitting between them. CDR3 coding DNA: TGTGCCAGCAGCTTCCAGACAGGCTTCACAGATACGCAGTATTTT. It is translated as CASSFQTGFTDTQYF.

The rearrangement joins TRBV6-5 to TRBJ2-4; D assignment may be TRBD1 or TRBD2 (5 bases each). With 6 bases removed from V and 8 bases from J, the gap between germline ends came to 17 bases. CDR1 and CDR2 from the germline V gene are MNHEY and SVGAGI. The CDR3 contains 14 residues. The CDR3 nucleotides are TGTGCCAGCAGACCACCGGGGTTGGGGGACATTCAGTACTTC. It is translated as CASRPPGLGDIQYF.

The chain links TRBV6-1 to TRBJ2-5; D is uncertain. Germline CDR1 MNHNS, CDR2 SASEGT. The CDR3 consists of 13 residues. V lost 6 bases, J lost 5 bases, and 13 bases lay in between. The CDR3 here is CASRAPAVETQYF. For the CDR3, the DNA is TGTGCCAGCAGGGCACCGGCGGTGGAGACCCAGTACTTC.

At least ten counts were recorded for this clonotype. The chain joins TRBV7-2 to TRBJ2-2, with 8 bases matching TRBD2. The V gene end was trimmed by 4 bases and the J gene end by 7 bases; junction bases not matched to a gene: 2. Looked up from germline, CDR1 is SGHTA and CDR2 is FQGNSA. This CDR3 has 13 amino acids. The CDR3 loop reads CASSSGGYGELFF. CDR3 nucleotide sequence: TGTGCCAGCAGCTCGGGGGGGTACGGGGAGCTGTTTTTT.

The chain recombines TRBV6-6 with TRBJ2-2; D remains ambiguous. Germline V gene sequence: CDR1 MNHNY, CDR2 SVGAGI (reference sequence). This CDR3 contains 15 residues. V lost 0 bases and J 1 base, leaving 6 bases between the germline ends. In DNA form, the CDR3 reads TGTGCCAGCAGTTACTCGTCGAGGAACACCGGGGAGCTGTTTTTT. This translates into CASSYSSRNTGELFF.

The gene calls are TRBV11-2 and TRBJ1-2, with D perhaps matching TRBD1 (6 bases). This CDR3 is built from 12 residues. Trimming shortened V by 5 bases and J by 6 bases, and 10 bases separated the two germline ends. CDR1 is SGHAT and CDR2 is FQNNGV in the germline V gene. CDR3 in DNA: TGTGCCAGCAGCGCCAACAGGGATGGCTACACCTTC. Translated, it gives CASSANRDGYTF.

J is TRBJ2-1 and V is TRBV7-2; D remains ambiguous. Trimming left V 0 bases short and J 4 bases short, with 16 bases between. The CDR3 length is 17 residues. Germline CDR1 SGHTA, CDR2 FQGNSA. CDR3 coding DNA: TGTGCCAGCAGCTTAGCGAGTGTGGCGGCAGCGTACAATGAGCAGTTCTTC. Translated: CASSLASVAAAYNEQFF.

The gene calls are TRBV4-3 and TRBJ2-1, with D maybe TRBD2 (5 bases). The CDR3 is 14 amino acids. Looked up from germline, CDR1 is LGHNA and CDR2 is YSLEER. V lost 0 bases and J lost 14, with 17 bases in between. This CDR3 reads CASSQEWGVKGEFF. Here the CDR3 DNA reads TGCGCCAGCAGCCAAGAATGGGGAGTTAAGGGTGAGTTCTTC.